This T cell receptor beta chain is drawn from a study of blood T cell repertoires in COVID-19. V shed 4 bases and J 7 bases; nucleotides not matched to a gene: 10. The CDR3 extends over 15 amino acids. Germline CDR1 reads SGHRS; CDR2 reads YFSETQ. Method: immunoSEQ multiplex PCR; TCRdb's copy keeps in-frame clones and lacks some. Here the sample spans around 250,000 clones, 70% to 90% being singletons. Sample: peripheral blood. The chain links TRBV5-1 to TRBJ2-2; 7 bases fit TRBD1. The TCR originated in a young man who had recovered from COVID-19. In nucleotides, the CDR3 is TGCGCCAGCAGCCCAACAGGGGTTCTTGGCGGGGAGCTGTTTTTT. It translates to CASSPTGVLGGELFF.